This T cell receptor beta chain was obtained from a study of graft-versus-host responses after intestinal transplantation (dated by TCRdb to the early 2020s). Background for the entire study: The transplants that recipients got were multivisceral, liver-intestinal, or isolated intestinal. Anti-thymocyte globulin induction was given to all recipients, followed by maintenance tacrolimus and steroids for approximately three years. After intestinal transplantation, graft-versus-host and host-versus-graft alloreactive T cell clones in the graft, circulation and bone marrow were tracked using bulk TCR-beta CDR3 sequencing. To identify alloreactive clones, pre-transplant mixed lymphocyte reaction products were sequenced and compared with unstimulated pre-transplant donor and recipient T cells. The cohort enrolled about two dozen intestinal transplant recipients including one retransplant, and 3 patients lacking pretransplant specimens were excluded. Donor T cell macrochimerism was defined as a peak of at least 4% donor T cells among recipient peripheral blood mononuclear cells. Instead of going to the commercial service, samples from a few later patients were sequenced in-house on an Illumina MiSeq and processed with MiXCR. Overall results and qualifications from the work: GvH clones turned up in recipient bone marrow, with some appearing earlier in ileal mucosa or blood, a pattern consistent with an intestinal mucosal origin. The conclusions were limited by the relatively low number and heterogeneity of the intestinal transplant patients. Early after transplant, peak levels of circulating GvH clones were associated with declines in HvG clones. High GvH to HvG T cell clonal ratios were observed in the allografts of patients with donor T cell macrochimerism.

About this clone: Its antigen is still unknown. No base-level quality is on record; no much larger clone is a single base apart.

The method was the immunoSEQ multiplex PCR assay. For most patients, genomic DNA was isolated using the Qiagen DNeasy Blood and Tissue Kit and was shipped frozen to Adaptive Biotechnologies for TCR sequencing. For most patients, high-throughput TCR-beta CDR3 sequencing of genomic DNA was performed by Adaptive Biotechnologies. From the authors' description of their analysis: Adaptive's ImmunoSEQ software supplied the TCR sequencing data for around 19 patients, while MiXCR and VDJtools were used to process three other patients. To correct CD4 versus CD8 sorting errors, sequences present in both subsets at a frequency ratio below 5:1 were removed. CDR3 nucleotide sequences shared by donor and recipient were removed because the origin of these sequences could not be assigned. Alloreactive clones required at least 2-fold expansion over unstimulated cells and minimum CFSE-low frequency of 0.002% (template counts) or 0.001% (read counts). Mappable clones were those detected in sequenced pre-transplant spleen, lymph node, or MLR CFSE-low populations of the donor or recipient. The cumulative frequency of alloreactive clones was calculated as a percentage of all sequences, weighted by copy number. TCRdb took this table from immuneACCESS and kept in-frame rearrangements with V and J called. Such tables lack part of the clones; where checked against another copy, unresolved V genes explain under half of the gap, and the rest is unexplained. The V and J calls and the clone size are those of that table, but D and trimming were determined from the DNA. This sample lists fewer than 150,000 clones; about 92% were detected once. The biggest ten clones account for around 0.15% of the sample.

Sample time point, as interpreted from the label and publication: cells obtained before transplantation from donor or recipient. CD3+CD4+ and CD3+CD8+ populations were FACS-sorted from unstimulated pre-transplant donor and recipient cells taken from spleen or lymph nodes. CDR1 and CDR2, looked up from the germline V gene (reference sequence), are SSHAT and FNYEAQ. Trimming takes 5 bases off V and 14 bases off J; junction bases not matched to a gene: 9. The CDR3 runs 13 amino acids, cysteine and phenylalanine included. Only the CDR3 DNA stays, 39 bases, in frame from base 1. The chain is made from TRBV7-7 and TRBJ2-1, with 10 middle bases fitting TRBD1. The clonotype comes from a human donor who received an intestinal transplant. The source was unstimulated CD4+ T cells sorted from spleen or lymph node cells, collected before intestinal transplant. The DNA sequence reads TGTGCCAGCAGCAAGGAGAGGGGACAGGGGAAGTTCTTC. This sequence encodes CASSKERGQGKFF.